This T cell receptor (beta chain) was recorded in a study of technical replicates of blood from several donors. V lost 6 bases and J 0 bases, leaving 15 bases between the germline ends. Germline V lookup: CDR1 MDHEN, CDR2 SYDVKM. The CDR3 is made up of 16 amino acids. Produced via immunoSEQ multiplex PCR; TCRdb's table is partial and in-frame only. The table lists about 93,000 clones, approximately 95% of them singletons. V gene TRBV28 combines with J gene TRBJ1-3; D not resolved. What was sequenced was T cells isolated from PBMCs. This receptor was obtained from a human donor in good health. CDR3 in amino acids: CASSAFWQTSGNTIYF. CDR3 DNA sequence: TGTGCCAGCAGCGCATTCTGGCAAACCTCTGGAAACACCATATATTTT.